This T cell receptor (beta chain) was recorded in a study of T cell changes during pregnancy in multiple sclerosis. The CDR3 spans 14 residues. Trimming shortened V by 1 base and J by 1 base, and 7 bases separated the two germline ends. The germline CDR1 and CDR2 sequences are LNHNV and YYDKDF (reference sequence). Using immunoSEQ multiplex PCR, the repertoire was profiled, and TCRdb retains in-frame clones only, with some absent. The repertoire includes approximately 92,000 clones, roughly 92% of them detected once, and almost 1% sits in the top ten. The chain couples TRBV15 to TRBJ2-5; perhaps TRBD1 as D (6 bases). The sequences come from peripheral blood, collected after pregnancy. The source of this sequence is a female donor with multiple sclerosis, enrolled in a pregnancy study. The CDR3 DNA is TGTGCCACCAGCAGAGGACAGGCCCAAGAGACCCAGTACTTC. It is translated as CATSRGQAQETQYF.